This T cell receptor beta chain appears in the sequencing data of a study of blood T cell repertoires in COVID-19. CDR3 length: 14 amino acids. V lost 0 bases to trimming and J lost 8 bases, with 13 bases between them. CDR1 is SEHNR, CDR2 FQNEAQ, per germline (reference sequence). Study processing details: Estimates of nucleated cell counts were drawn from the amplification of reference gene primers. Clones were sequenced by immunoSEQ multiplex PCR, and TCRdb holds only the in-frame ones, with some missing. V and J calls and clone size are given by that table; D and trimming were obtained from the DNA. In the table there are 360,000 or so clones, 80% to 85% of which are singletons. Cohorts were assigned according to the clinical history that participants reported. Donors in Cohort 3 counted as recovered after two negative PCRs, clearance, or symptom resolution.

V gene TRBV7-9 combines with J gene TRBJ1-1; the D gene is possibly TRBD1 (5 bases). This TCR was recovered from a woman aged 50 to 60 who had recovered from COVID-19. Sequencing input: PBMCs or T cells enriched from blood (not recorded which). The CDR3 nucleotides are TGTGCCAGCAGCTTAGCGGGGCAGATAACGGAAGCTTTCTTT. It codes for CASSLAGQITEAFF.